Listed here are 4 T cell receptor beta chains from one sample, sequenced in a study of T cell responses to AZD1222 COVID-19 vaccine. Method: immunoSEQ multiplex PCR; TCRdb's copy keeps in-frame clones and lacks some. The sample holds some 30,000 clones, about nine tenths seen once. The input for sequencing was peripheral blood, taken on day 0 of AZD1222 vaccination. The receptors here all came from an adult in good health.

This chain links TRBV7-2 with TRBJ2-7, with TRBD2 matching over 7 bases. Germline V gene lookup returns CDR1 SGHTA and CDR2 FQGNSA. The CDR3 is 13 residues long. V shed 5 bases and J 6 bases; nucleotides not matched to a gene: 7. The CDR3 here is CASSLTGTTEQYF. The CDR3 nucleotides read TGTGCCAGCAGCCTGACGGGGACTACCGAGCAGTACTTC.

CDR3 nucleotide sequence: TGTGCCAGCAGATCTAACAGGAGACATAATGAAAAACTGTTTTTT. Encoded protein: CASRSNRRHNEKLFF. J is TRBJ1-4 and V is TRBV6-5, with D possibly matching TRBD1 (5 bases). The CDR3 covers 15 residues. The V and J ends lost 6 bases and 4 bases respectively, with 15 bases between them. In germline, CDR1 is MNHEY, CDR2 SVGAGI.

This clone has only a few counts. V and J are TRBV6-5 and TRBJ2-5; 11 nucleotides align to TRBD2. The germline gives CDR1 MNHEY, CDR2 SVGAGI. V trimming: 0 bases; J trimming: 7 bases; junction bases outside the gene matches: 4. There are 15 residues in the CDR3. In nucleotides, the CDR3 is TGTGCCAGCAGTTACTCGGGGCTAGCGGGAGGGACCCAGTACTTC. Amino acids: CASSYSGLAGGTQYF.

This chain connects TRBV19 to TRBJ1-2; D remains ambiguous. Germline V lookup: CDR1 LNHDA, CDR2 SQIVND (reference sequence). The CDR3 covers 15 residues. V was cut by 4 bases and J by 3 bases, with 15 bases left in between. The CDR3 DNA reads as TGTGCCAGTAGTAGCGACGGAAGCCCCTACTATGGCTACACCTTC. Its translation: CASSSDGSPYYGYTF.